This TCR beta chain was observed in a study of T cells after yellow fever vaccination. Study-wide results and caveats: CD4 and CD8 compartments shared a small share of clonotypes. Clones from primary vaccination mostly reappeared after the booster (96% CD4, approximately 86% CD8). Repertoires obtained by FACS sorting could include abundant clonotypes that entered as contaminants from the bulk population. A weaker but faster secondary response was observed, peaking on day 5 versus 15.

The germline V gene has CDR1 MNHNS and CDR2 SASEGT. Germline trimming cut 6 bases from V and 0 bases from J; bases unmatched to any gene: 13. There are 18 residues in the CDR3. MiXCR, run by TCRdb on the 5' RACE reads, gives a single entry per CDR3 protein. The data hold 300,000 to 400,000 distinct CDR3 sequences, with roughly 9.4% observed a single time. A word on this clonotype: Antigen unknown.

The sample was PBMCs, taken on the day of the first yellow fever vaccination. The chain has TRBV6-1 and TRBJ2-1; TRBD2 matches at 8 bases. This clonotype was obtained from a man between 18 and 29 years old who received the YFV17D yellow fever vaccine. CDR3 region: CASRRGLERGNSYNEQFF. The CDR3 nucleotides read TGTGCCAGCAGGAGGGGGTTGGAGCGGGGGAACTCCTACAATGAGCAGTTCTTC.